This T cell receptor beta chain was sequenced in a study of siplizumab effects on memory and regulatory T cells. Study-level points and caveats: Phenotypic classification as naive or memory proved unattainable for roughly 75-96% of proliferating CD4+ or CD8+ clones.

This clone appeared once. The antigen is unknown. Using immunoSEQ multiplex PCR, the repertoire was profiled, and TCRdb retains in-frame clones only, with some absent. Of approximately 90,000 clones in the sample, over 85% were seen once. CDR1 is SGHKS, CDR2 YYEKEE, per germline (reference sequence). The length of the CDR3 is 15 residues. V was cut by 0 bases and J by 2 bases, with 11 bases left in between. The sample was non-Treg CD4+ T cells sorted from blood. The receptor comes from a human donor in good health. The V gene is TRBV5-5, the J gene TRBJ1-2; D possibly corresponds to TRBD1 (6 bases). CDR3 DNA: TGTGCCAGCAGCTTGGCGGGGACACCCAACTATGGCTACACCTTC. Amino acid sequence: CASSLAGTPNYGYTF.